This is a list of T cell receptor beta chains from one sample in a study of blood T cell repertoires in COVID-19. Clones were sequenced by immunoSEQ multiplex PCR, and TCRdb holds only the in-frame ones, with some missing. The table has about 200,000 clones, more than 75% seen once. The sample consisted of peripheral blood. These TCRs come from a woman of 80 years or more with acute or convalescent COVID-19. Each CDR3 is given with its conserved first and last residue. D genes are given only for firm matches. A clone size is listed for some rows: how often the clone was seen (once, few, many), or a class if it is expanded.

cdr3_aa,cdr3_nt,j_call,clone_size,d_call,v_call
CASSFQTSGSADTQYF,TGCGCCAGCAGCTTCCAGACTAGCGGGAGTGCTGATACGCAGTATTTT,TRBJ2-3,-,TRBD2,TRBV5-1
CASSQDRGGYTEAFF,TGTGCCAGCAGCCAAGATAGAGGTGGTTACACTGAAGCTTTCTTT,TRBJ1-1,-,-,TRBV3-1/TRBV3-2
CASSSLGRNYGYTF,TGTGCCAGCAGTTCCCTCGGGAGAAACTATGGCTACACCTTC,TRBJ1-2,-,-,TRBV27
CASSLVPTESNYGYTF,TGTGCCAGCAGCTTAGTGCCTACAGAATCTAACTATGGCTACACCTTC,TRBJ1-2,-,-,TRBV7-9
CASSLFLAGETQYF,TGTGCTAGCAGCTTATTCTTGGCGGGAGAGACCCAGTACTTC,TRBJ2-5,-,-,TRBV7-7
CASSEEGTALYEQFF,TGTGCCAGCAGTGAAGAAGGGACAGCTTTATATGAGCAGTTCTTC,TRBJ2-1,once,TRBD1,TRBV2
CASSLVVGLMDEQFF,TGTGCCAGCAGCTTAGTAGTTGGTTTAATGGATGAGCAGTTCTTC,TRBJ2-1,-,-,TRBV11-2
CASSKTGGTEAFF,TGTGCCAGCAGTAAAACAGGTGGGACTGAAGCTTTCTTT,TRBJ1-1,-,-,TRBV28
CASSSLGAVTETQYF,TGTGCCAGCAGTTCGCTAGGGGCGGTCACAGAGACCCAGTACTTC,TRBJ2-5,few,-,TRBV6-2/TRBV6-3
CASRKPGQGLYEQYF,TGTGCCAGCAGAAAGCCGGGACAGGGGTTGTACGAGCAGTACTTC,TRBJ2-7,-,TRBD1,TRBV11-2
CASSLGLAGVETQYF,TGTGCCAGCAGCTTAGGACTAGCGGGAGTAGAGACCCAGTACTTC,TRBJ2-5,-,TRBD2,TRBV7-2
CASSDGLAAYSYNEQFF,TGCGCCAGCAGCGATGGACTAGCGGCGTATTCCTACAATGAGCAGTTCTTC,TRBJ2-1,-,TRBD2,TRBV5-1
CASSTQGDVLHF,TGTGCCAGCAGTACCCAGGGGGACGTCCTCCACTTT,TRBJ1-6,-,TRBD1,TRBV2
CASSFFSFTGELFF,TGTGCCAGCAGTTTTTTTTCTTTCACCGGGGAGCTGTTTTTT,TRBJ2-2,-,-,TRBV7-2
CASSDIQGRSYNEQFF,TGTGCCAGCAGTGATATACAGGGGAGGTCCTACAATGAGCAGTTCTTC,TRBJ2-1,-,-,TRBV6-1
CAISESGGAYNEQFF,TGTGCCATCAGTGAGTCTGGGGGCGCCTACAATGAGCAGTTCTTC,TRBJ2-1,-,-,TRBV10-3
CASRLKVDTEAFF,TGCGCCAGCAGACTAAAAGTGGACACTGAAGCTTTCTTT,TRBJ1-1,-,-,TRBV4-3
CASSDGQGGTEAFF,TGTGCCAGCAGTGACGGACAGGGGGGCACTGAAGCTTTCTTT,TRBJ1-1,-,TRBD1,TRBV25-1
CATSREPTSGYNEQFF,TGTGCCACCAGCAGAGAACCGACGAGCGGCTACAATGAGCAGTTCTTC,TRBJ2-1,-,-,TRBV15
CASSYSQGVNYGYTF,TGTGCCAGCAGTTACTCTCAGGGGGTGAACTATGGCTACACCTTC,TRBJ1-2,-,TRBD1,TRBV6-5
CASSMDSGIGNTIYF,TGTGCCAGTAGTATGGACTCGGGGATAGGAAACACCATATATTTT,TRBJ1-3,-,-,TRBV19
CASSVVWRDKNEQFF,TGTGCCAGCAGCGTAGTTTGGCGGGATAAAAATGAGCAGTTCTTC,TRBJ2-1,-,-,TRBV9
CASSLSGEETQYF,TGTGCCAGCAGCTTATCAGGGGAAGAGACCCAGTACTTC,TRBJ2-5,-,-,TRBV7-9
CASSTRREGMGFGEQYF,TGTGCCAGCAGCACCCGGAGGGAGGGGATGGGGTTTGGGGAGCAGTACTTC,TRBJ2-7,-,TRBD2,TRBV7-2
CASSLDIPGELFF,TGTGCCAGCAGCTTAGATATTCCCGGGGAGCTGTTTTTT,TRBJ2-2,once,-,TRBV11-2
CASSPSGAEETQYF,TGTGCCAGCAGTCCAAGCGGGGCGGAAGAGACCCAGTACTTC,TRBJ2-5,-,TRBD2,TRBV7-3
CAIGGTTTEQFF,TGTGCCATCGGAGGGACCACCACTGAGCAGTTCTTC,TRBJ2-1,-,-,TRBV10-3
CASSLSGSSYNEQFF,TGTGCCAGCAGCTTAAGCGGGAGCTCCTACAATGAGCAGTTCTTC,TRBJ2-1,-,TRBD2,TRBV7-8
CASSWPWAQGLSNTEAFF,TGTGCCAGCAGCTGGCCTTGGGCCCAGGGATTGTCGAACACTGAAGCTTTCTTT,TRBJ1-1,-,-,TRBV21-1
CASSYTRSSADTQYF,TGTGCCAGCAGTTACACCCGGTCTAGCGCAGATACGCAGTATTTT,TRBJ2-3,-,-,TRBV6-5
CASSKKGGMNTEAFF,TGTGCCAGCAGTAAAAAGGGGGGGATGAACACTGAAGCTTTCTTT,TRBJ1-1,-,-,TRBV27
CASKEGVSTGELFF,TGTGCCAGCAAGGAGGGAGTCTCCACCGGGGAGCTGTTTTTT,TRBJ2-2,-,-,TRBV28
CASGDRGLRFGQYF,TGCGCCAGCGGGGACAGGGGGCTTCGGTTTGGCCAGTACTTC,TRBJ2-5,-,TRBD1,TRBV5-1
CSVTGNLNYGYTF,TGCAGCGTTACAGGAAACCTAAACTATGGCTACACCTTC,TRBJ1-2,-,-,TRBV29-1
CASSLEIQVQYYNEQFF,TGCGCCAGCAGCTTGGAAATCCAGGTTCAGTACTACAATGAGCAGTTCTTC,TRBJ2-1,-,-,TRBV5-1
CASRAGALPSLHF,TGTGCCAGCAGGGCGGGGGCTTTACCGTCCCTCCACTTT,TRBJ1-6,-,-,TRBV2